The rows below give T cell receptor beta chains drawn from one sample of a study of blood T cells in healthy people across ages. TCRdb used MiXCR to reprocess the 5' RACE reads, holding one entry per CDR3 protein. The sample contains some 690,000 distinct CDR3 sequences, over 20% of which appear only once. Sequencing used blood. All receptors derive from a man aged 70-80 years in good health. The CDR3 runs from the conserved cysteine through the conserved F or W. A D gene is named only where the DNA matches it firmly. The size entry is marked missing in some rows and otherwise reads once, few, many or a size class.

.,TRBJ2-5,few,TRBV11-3,TGTGCCAGCAGCCAACGAACAGTCCCCCAAGAGACCCAGTACTTC,CASSQRTVPQETQYF
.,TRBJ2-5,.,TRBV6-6,TGTGCCAGCAGTTATTCACAGGGGACCCAGTACTTC,CASSYSQGTQYF
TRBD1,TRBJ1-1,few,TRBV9,TGTGCCAGCAGCGCCCGGGACAGGGAGGCCACTGAAGCTTTCTTT,CASSARDREATEAFF
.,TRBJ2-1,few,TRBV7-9,TGTGCCATACAAAGGCCGAATGAGCAGTTCTTC,CAIQRPNEQFF
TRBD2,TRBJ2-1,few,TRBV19,TGTGCCAGTAGTACCACGACTAGCCGCAATGAGCAGTTCTTC,CASSTTTSRNEQFF
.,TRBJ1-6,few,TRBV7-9,TGTGCCAGCAGCCCCGAGAGCCAAGTCCTCCACTTT,CASSPESQVLHF
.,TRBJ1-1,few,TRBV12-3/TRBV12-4,TGTGCCAGCACCTTCGGGGCAGACTACACTGAAGCTTTCTTT,CASTFGADYTEAFF
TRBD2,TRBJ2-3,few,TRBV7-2,TGTGCCAGCAGATCGAGCGGGATTAGCACAGATACGCAGTATTTT,CASRSSGISTDTQYF
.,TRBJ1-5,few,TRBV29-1,TGCAGCGTTGAAGAGACCGCCAATCAGCCCCAGCATTTT,CSVEETANQPQHF
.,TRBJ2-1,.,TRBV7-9,TGTGCCAGCAGCCCCCGCCTGACAGGCATCTCCTACAATGAGCAGTTCTTC,CASSPRLTGISYNEQFF
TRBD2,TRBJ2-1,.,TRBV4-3,TGCGCCAGCAGCCAAGATAGAGCGGGAGGTCTTTACAATGAGCAGTTCTTC,CASSQDRAGGLYNEQFF
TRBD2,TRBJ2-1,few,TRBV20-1,TGCAGTGCTATAAATTCTTATAGCGGGAGGCACAATGAGCAGTTCTTC,CSAINSYSGRHNEQFF
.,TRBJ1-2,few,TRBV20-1,TGCAGTGCTAGAGGCGTCCCTAACTATGGCTACACCTTC,CSARGVPNYGYTF
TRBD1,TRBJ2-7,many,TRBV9,TGTGCCAGCAGCGACGGGACAGGGGTCGACGAGCAGTACTTC,CASSDGTGVDEQYF
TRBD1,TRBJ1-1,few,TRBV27,TGTGCCAGCAGTCCAAGGTCGACAGGGGTACAGGGAGCTTTCTTT,CASSPRSTGVQGAFF
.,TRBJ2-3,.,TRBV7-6,TGTGCCAGCAGTTTAGACGGTGGAGCAGATACGCAGTATTTT,CASSLDGGADTQYF
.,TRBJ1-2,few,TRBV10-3,TGTGCCATCAGTGGTGGGCAGTTCTATGGCTACACCTTC,CAISGGQFYGYTF
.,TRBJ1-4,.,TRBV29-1,TGCAGCGTGGGGACGGATGAAAAACTGTTTTTT,CSVGTDEKLFF
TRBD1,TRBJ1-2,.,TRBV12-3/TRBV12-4,TGTGCCAGCAGGCCTACAGGGGGCTATGTCTATGGCTACACCTTC,CASRPTGGYVYGYTF
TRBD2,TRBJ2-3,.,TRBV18,TGTGCCAGCTCACCGACGGGACTAGGGAGCACAGATACGCAGTATTTT,CASSPTGLGSTDTQYF
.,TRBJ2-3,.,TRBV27,TGTGCCAGCAGTTTAGTTGGATCAAACACAGATACGCAGTATTTT,CASSLVGSNTDTQYF
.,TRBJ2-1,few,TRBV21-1,TGTGCCAGCAGTCCCAGGGGCGGGAGTATAATTGAGCAGTTCTTC,CASSPRGGSIIEQFF
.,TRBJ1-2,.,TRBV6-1,TGTGCCAGCAGTGACGGGGCCAGAGCCTATGGCTACACCTTC,CASSDGARAYGYTF
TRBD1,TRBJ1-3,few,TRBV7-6,TGTGCCAGCAGCTCACCCCGGGACAGGGGTAGATCTGGAAACACCATATATTTT,CASSSPRDRGRSGNTIYF
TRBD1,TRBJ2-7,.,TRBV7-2,TGTGCCAGCAGTACAGGGGTCTTTCCTTACGAGCAGTACTTC,CASSTGVFPYEQYF
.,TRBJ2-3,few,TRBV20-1,TGCAGTGCTAGGCCTCCCTCTAGCACAGATACGCAGTATTTT,CSARPPSSTDTQYF
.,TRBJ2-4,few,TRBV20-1,TGCAGTGCTAGAGATCTTTGGAGAGGCCCCAAAAACATTCAGTACTTC,CSARDLWRGPKNIQYF
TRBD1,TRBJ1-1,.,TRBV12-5,TGTGCTAGTGGTTTGAGCGAGGGGACAGGGAGAGCTTTCTTT,CASGLSEGTGRAFF
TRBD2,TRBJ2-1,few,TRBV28,TGTGCCAGCAGTATGACTAGCGGGGTGTTCGGTGAGCAGTTCTTC,CASSMTSGVFGEQFF
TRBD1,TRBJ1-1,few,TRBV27,TGTGCCAGCCGCTTCGGGCAGGGGGCTATGAACACTGAAGCTTTCTTT,CASRFGQGAMNTEAFF
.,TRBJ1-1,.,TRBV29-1,TGCAGCGTTGTCAGTAACACTGAAGCTTTCTTT,CSVVSNTEAFF
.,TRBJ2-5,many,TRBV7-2,TGTGCCAGCAGGGTTTCCGGGACTCCTATGGAGACCCAGTACTTC,CASRVSGTPMETQYF
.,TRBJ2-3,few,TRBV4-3,TGCGCCGGCAGCCAAGTGCAGCTCACAGATACGCAGTATTTT,CAGSQVQLTDTQYF
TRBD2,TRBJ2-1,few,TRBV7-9,TGTGCCAGCAGTCCTACGAGGACTAGCTACAATGAGCAGTTCTTC,CASSPTRTSYNEQFF